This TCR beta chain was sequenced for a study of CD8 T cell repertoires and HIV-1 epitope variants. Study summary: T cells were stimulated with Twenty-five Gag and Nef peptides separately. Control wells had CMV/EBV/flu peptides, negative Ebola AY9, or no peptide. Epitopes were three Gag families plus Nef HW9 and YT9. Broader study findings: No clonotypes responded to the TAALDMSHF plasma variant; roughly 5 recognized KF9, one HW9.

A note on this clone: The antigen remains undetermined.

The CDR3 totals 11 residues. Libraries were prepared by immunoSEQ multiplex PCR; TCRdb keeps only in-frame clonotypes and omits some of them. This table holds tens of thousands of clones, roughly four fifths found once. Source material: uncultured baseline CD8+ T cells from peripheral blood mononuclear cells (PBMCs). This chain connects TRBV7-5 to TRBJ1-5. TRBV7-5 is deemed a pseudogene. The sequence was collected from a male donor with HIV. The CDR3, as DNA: TGTGTCAGAAGCTGGACTTGGCCCCAGCATTTT. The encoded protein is CVRSWTWPQHF.